This TCR beta chain was captured in a study of CXCR3-negative and CXCR3-positive naive CD8 T cells. The method, 5' RACE with UMI labels, was used to prepare the TRB cDNA libraries. For each CDR3 protein, TCRdb gives one entry from its re-call of the 5' RACE reads, without DNA. The sample has over 50,000 distinct CDR3 sequences; the top ten hold about 0.78%. A remark on this clonotype: Its target is not known.

General study results and limits: TRB CDR3s were more hydrophobic in CXCR3-positive than in CXCR3-negative naive cells.

Germline V gene sequence: CDR1 LGHDT, CDR2 YNNKEL (reference sequence). This CDR3 has 18 residues. Sequencing was carried out using naive CXCR3+ CD8+ T cells from blood. Subset given: CD45RO-CCR7+CD27+CD95- naive CD8+ T cells expressing CXCR3 (TNR3+). The TCR was taken from a human donor in good health. Some clones in this sample may be carry-over from other donors' samples. This chain uses TRBV3-1 with TRBJ2-7; TCRdb reports TRBD2, a call that lacks DNA to check it against. The CDR3 protein is CASSLRLMRAGNPYEQYF.